One sample yielded the 17 T cell receptor beta chains listed below, sequenced in a study of blood T cell repertoires in COVID-19. Assay: immunoSEQ multiplex PCR; the TCRdb copy retains only in-frame clones and omits some. The sample holds roughly 150,000 clones; around 89% are singletons and the top ten take over 2.5%. Material: peripheral blood. The receptors shown here come from a man in his sixties with active or convalescent COVID-19.

The rearrangement links TRBV19 to TRBJ2-1, with TRBD1 matching 12 bases. The V and J ends lost 3 bases and 8 bases, in that order; junction bases with no gene match: 5. This CDR3 comprises 15 residues. Germline CDR1 reads LNHDA; CDR2 reads SQIVND (reference sequence). The CDR3 spells CASSIRDRGRDEQFF. The CDR3 nucleotides read TGTGCCAGTAGTATCCGGGACAGGGGGCGTGATGAGCAGTTCTTC.

This chain connects TRBV6-1 to TRBJ1-5; tentative D call: TRBD1 (6 bases). Germline assignment: CDR1 MNHNS and CDR2 SASEGT. The CDR3 sequence is 16 residues long. The ends were cut back, 4 bases at V and 3 bases at J, with 16 bases in the middle. The CDR3 region is CASSGDITGLNQPQHF. DNA for the CDR3: TGTGCCAGCAGTGGAGATATAACAGGGCTCAATCAGCCCCAGCATTTT.

V usage is TRBV5-4 and J usage is TRBJ2-3, with 11 bases aligning to TRBD1. Germline lookup yields CDR1 SGHNT and CDR2 YYREEE (reference sequence). The V segment lost 4 bases and the J segment 0 bases; nucleotides outside the gene matches: 13. This CDR3 is 19 amino acids long. CDR3 nucleotides: TGTGCCAGCAGCCGCATGGGACAGGGGGTTTCCTATAGCACAGATACGCAGTATTTT. As protein: CASSRMGQGVSYSTDTQYF.

CDR3 sequence: CASSQGASGGPYNEQFF. In DNA form, the CDR3 reads TGTGCCAGCAGCCAGGGGGCTAGCGGGGGGCCCTACAATGAGCAGTTCTTC. The chain combines TRBV3-1 (or the pseudogene TRBV3-2) with TRBJ2-1; 11 positions agree with TRBD2. Germline-derived CDR1 and CDR2 are LGHDT and YNNKEL (reference sequence). J gave up 2 bases and V 3 bases, and 6 bases lay outside the gene matches. There are 17 residues in the CDR3.

This rearrangement joins TRBV29-1 to TRBJ1-1; D is uncertain. CDR3 size: 13 residues. V gave up 2 bases and J gave up 1 base, with 8 bases separating them. Germline V gives CDR1 SQVTM, CDR2 ANQGSEA. The CDR3 DNA is TGCAGCGTTGAATCCCCAGAGAACACTGAAGCTTTCTTT. This translates into CSVESPENTEAFF.

The rearrangement links TRBV11-2 to TRBJ2-7; D possibly corresponds to TRBD2 (6 bases). This CDR3 contains 14 residues. Germline-derived CDR1 and CDR2 are SGHAT and FQNNGV. The germline V and J ends were trimmed by 7 bases and 0 bases, with 13 bases remaining between them. DNA of the CDR3: TGTGCCAGCAAGGAGGGGTCAGACTCCTACGAGCAGTACTTC. This gives the protein CASKEGSDSYEQYF.

This rearrangement joins TRBV19 to TRBJ1-4, with D possibly being TRBD1 (6 bases). This CDR3 spans 14 amino acids. The germline V gene encodes CDR1 LNHDA and CDR2 SQIVND (reference sequence). V lost 6 bases and J lost 4, with 12 bases in between. DNA for the CDR3: TGTGCCAGTAGGACCCAAGGGGGTAATGAAAAACTGTTTTTT. As protein: CASRTQGGNEKLFF. Together with reference TRBV19 and TRBJ1-4, the CDR3 gives the full variable domain: DGGITQSPKYLFRKEGQNVTLSCEQNLNHDAMYWYRQDPGQGLRLIYYSQIVNDFQKGDIAEGYSVSREKKESFPLTVTSAQKNPTAFYLCASRTQGGNEKLFFGSGTQLSVL.

J is TRBJ2-5 and V is TRBV24-1, with 10 positions matching TRBD1. V trimming: 4 bases; J trimming: 5 bases; junction bases outside the gene matches: 3. From germline, CDR1 is KGHDR and CDR2 SFDVKD. CDR3 length: 14 residues. CDR3 sequence reads: CATSDGQGVETQYF. Written as DNA, the CDR3 is TGTGCCACCAGTGACGGACAGGGGGTGGAGACCCAGTACTTC.

The chain has TRBV6-5 and TRBJ1-6; TRBD1 agrees at 9 bases. Trimming at V came to 5 bases and at J to 10 bases, leaving 6 bases not matched to a gene. There are 14 residues in the CDR3. The germline V gene has CDR1 MNHEY and CDR2 SVGAGI. The CDR3 loop is CASSRGQGRSPLHF. DNA of the CDR3: TGTGCCAGCAGTCGGGGACAGGGAAGGTCACCCCTCCACTTT.

This rearrangement joins TRBV29-1 to TRBJ2-3; D might be TRBD1 (6 bases). The V gene's germline CDR1 is SQVTM and CDR2 ANQGSEA. The CDR3 runs 13 residues. V was shortened by 7 bases and J by 6 bases, with 17 bases between the two germline ends. The CDR3 reads CSDRDTGTDTQYF. The CDR3 DNA reads TGCAGCGACCGGGACACCGGGACCGATACGCAGTATTTT.

The CDR3 DNA is TGTGCCAGCAGTTCTCGACAGGCTGAAGCTTTCTTT. The encoded protein is CASSSRQAEAFF. The chain links TRBV6-5 to TRBJ1-1; perhaps TRBD1 as D (6 bases). The V gene lost 4 bases and the J gene lost 6 bases, with 9 bases spanning the gap. From germline, CDR1 is MNHEY and CDR2 SVGAGI. This CDR3 region has 12 residues.

This sequence joins TRBV29-1 and TRBJ1-4; D possibly corresponds to TRBD1 (5 bases). V was shortened by 7 bases and J by 5 bases, with 14 bases between the two germline ends. The CDR3 is made up of 13 amino acids. CDR1 is SQVTM, CDR2 ANQGSEA, per germline. In nucleotides, the CDR3 is TGCAGCGGGAGACAGAGGCTAAATGAAAAACTGTTTTTT. Amino acids: CSGRQRLNEKLFF.

This sequence joins TRBV10-3 and TRBJ2-3; D might be TRBD2 (7 bases). Trimming removed 5 bases at V and 6 bases at J, with 15 bases between. The CDR3 runs 14 residues. Germline lookup yields CDR1 ENHRY and CDR2 SYGVKD. CDR3 sequence reads: CAISLGGAGDTQYF. The CDR3, as DNA: TGTGCCATCAGTTTGGGGGGGGCTGGGGATACGCAGTATTTT.

The V call is TRBV29-1, the J call TRBJ2-1; 8 nucleotides align to TRBD1. From germline, CDR1 is SQVTM and CDR2 ANQGSEA. V gave up 5 bases and J gave up 7 bases; unmatched junction bases: 10. CDR3 length equals 14 residues. The CDR3 nucleotides read TGCAGCGTTCGCGGGACAGGTTCTGTGAATGAGCAGTTCTTC. Translation gives CSVRGTGSVNEQFF.

The V call is TRBV28, the J call TRBJ1-2; possibly TRBD1 for D (5 bases). CDR3 length equals 14 residues. Deletions cut 6 bases from V and 7 bases from J, with 18 bases between. CDR1 and CDR2 from the germline V gene are MDHEN and SYDVKM. This chain's CDR3 is CASRPGSHHSGYTF. The CDR3, as DNA: TGTGCCAGCAGGCCAGGGTCCCACCATTCTGGCTACACCTTC.

The chain joins TRBV19 to TRBJ2-1, with 11 bases identical to TRBD2. J was trimmed by 6 bases and V by 6 bases; bases with no gene match: 7. Germline CDR1 LNHDA, CDR2 SQIVND (reference sequence). The CDR3 runs to 15 residues. The chain's CDR3 is CASRPTSGGRNEQFF. The DNA of the CDR3 is TGTGCCAGTAGGCCCACTAGCGGGGGCCGCAATGAGCAGTTCTTC.

J is TRBJ1-4 and V is TRBV5-1; 11 bases line up with TRBD1. This CDR3 region has 16 residues. CDR1 and CDR2 from the germline V gene are SGHRS and YFSETQ. Germline trimming cut 1 base from V and 8 bases from J; bases unmatched to any gene: 7. The chain's CDR3 is CASSLIWTGGIEKLFF. The DNA for the CDR3 is TGCGCCAGCAGCTTGATCTGGACAGGGGGCATCGAAAAACTGTTTTTT.